The following is a T cell receptor beta chain sequence with its context. The antigen this receptor binds is unknown. One base away there is no much larger clone; base qualities are not given. Collaborating institutions collected whole blood in K2EDTA tubes following their own protocols. For TCRbeta analysis, collaborator samples were shipped as frozen whole blood, as isolated PBMCs, or as DNA extracted from either sample type. These data belong to a study of blood T cell repertoires in COVID-19 (dated by TCRdb to the early 2020s). Broadly, across the study: Collaborator samples came from the United States, Italy and Spain and covered acute and convalescent phases of COVID-19. The prospective study material was composed of cDNA or gDNA derived from T cells, B-cell-depleted T cells, or PBMCs. Where HLA class I and class II types were available, the types were taken from metadata supplied by the sample provider, not from assay-based typing. Sample metadata almost always included a de-identified subject ID, COVID-19 status, age in years and sex. Samples were obtained from the ongoing ImmuneRACE study (first 160 participants) and from 1,200 or so subjects provided by 6 global collaborators. A freely available public database, intended as a resource for researchers studying the immune response to SARS-CoV-2, is where the repertoires were released. Deeply sampled blood TCRbeta repertoires from subjects exposed to, actively infected with, or recovered from COVID-19 were included in the dataset.

Results the study describes overall, beyond this receptor: The quantity of clinical and demographic metadata differed by source and by participant and was supplied without curation.

V sheds 2 bases and J sheds 2 bases, leaving 13 bases between their ends. CDR1 and CDR2 are read off the germline V gene as MNHEY and SVGAGI. Its CDR3 holds 16 amino acids, cysteine through phenylalanine. Here the CDR3 DNA is all that survives: 48 bases in frame from base 1. The immunoSEQ Assay, a bias-controlled multiplex PCR, was used to amplify TCRbeta CDR3 regions from genomic DNA. Per the authors' processing: The number of nucleated cells in each sample was estimated by amplification of reference gene primers within the assay. To quantify the absolute abundance of each unique TCRbeta CDR3 rearrangement, sequence reads were collapsed and filtered. For each sample, productive Simpson clonality was calculated as the square root of Simpson's diversity index across productive rearrangements. The immuneACCESS repertoire file appears here via TCRdb, limited to in-frame rearrangements. These files lack a portion of the clones; in checked studies, under half of the deficit traces to unresolved V genes, and the cause of the others is not known. The DNA was the basis for D and trimming; V, J and clone size are from that table. The sample data list 150,000 to 200,000 clones, and around 85% of these were observed just once. Around 5% of the sample is in the top ten clones.

Sequencing input: peripheral blood. The rearranged segments are TRBV6-5 and TRBJ1-3, with TRBD1 tentatively as D gene (5 bases match). The origin of this receptor is a human donor in a cohort sampled during active COVID-19. The CDR3 protein: CASSYARTDTGNTIYF. Here is the DNA: TGTGCCAGCAGTTACGCCCGGACGGACACTGGAAACACCATATATTTT.